This T cell receptor beta chain was documented in a study of cytomegalovirus exposure and HLA in healthy donors. Study details: From donors who were HLA-typed, an early data release held around 85 million unique TCRs.

CDR3 length: 15 amino acids. V was pared by 4 bases and J by 8 bases, with 12 bases of the junction left unmatched. Germline V lookup: CDR1 LGHNA, CDR2 YSLEER. Comments on this clone: Antigen specificity is unknown.

Points from the study as a whole: TCR sequences were mostly rare, though some public TCRs occurred in many donors. Cytomegalovirus association was listed for around 170 TCR beta chains.

This PCR relied on a set of 60 Vbeta primers and 13 Jbeta primers. The protocol was immunoSEQ multiplex PCR, while the TCRdb copy is restricted to in-frame clones and leaves out a portion. The data show about 180,000 clones, with 75% to 90% seen just once and 1% to 1.5% held by the top ten. Sequenced input: PBMCs. The rearrangement links TRBV4-3 to TRBJ1-2; 8 positions agree with TRBD1. This clonotype was obtained from a boy between 2 and 15 years old in good health and CMV-seronegative. The CDR3 spells CASSPKQGVSGGYTF. The CDR3 region has the DNA TGCGCCAGCAGCCCAAAACAGGGGGTGAGCGGAGGCTACACCTTC.